This T cell receptor (beta chain) was sequenced in a study of blood T cell repertoires in COVID-19. For the study at large: Samples of COVID-19 (acute and convalescent) were obtained from the United States, Italy and Spain. The cDNA or gDNA used as material had been derived from T cells, B-cell-depleted T cells, or PBMCs.

The germline gives CDR1 SQVTM, CDR2 ANQGSEA. The length of the CDR3 is 16 residues. J was trimmed by 2 bases and V by 7 bases; bases with no gene match: 14. Source study methods: Estimates of nucleated cell counts were drawn from the amplification of reference gene primers. TCRdb keeps only in-frame clones here, not all; method: immunoSEQ multiplex PCR. That table is the source of V, J and clone size, and D and trimming were worked out from the DNA. The profile shows about 13,000 clones, roughly 84% of them singletons. This clone has a single count. This receptor was obtained from a middle-aged man with active or convalescent COVID-19. The rearrangement uses TRBV29-1 and TRBJ2-3, with 8 bases lining up with TRBD2. Sequencing used peripheral blood. CDR3 loop: CSGSRTIAGITDTQYF. DNA of the CDR3: TGCAGCGGATCCCGAACAATAGCGGGAATCACAGATACGCAGTATTTT.